This T cell receptor beta chain appears in the sequencing data of a study of shared clonotypes between healthy human individuals. Overall study context: Donors consisted of a couple of women and a few men between 18 and 49. A donor's plate count was three for CD4 naive and three for CD4 memory; CD8 naive had two and CD8 memory one. Study-wide results and limits: When naive CD4 clonotypes were compared across a handful of donors, approximately 5% were shared. Generally, naive subsets (rather than memory subsets) showed larger estimated richness.

The CDR3 spans 12 residues. CDR1 is SQVTM, CDR2 ANQGSEA, per germline. Worth noting for this clone: Its antigen is as yet unknown.

Assay: immunoSEQ multiplex PCR; the TCRdb copy retains only in-frame clones and omits some. Of over a million clones listed, approximately 96% are singletons. Sequencing input: naive CD4+ T cells sorted from blood. The subset was: CD45RA+ positively selected. The gene calls are TRBV29-1 and TRBJ2-3; 8 nucleotides line up with TRBD2. This receptor was taken from a man between 25 and 39 years old in good health. As DNA, the CDR3 is TGCACCGGACTAGCCAACACAGATACGCAGTATTTT. It encodes CTGLANTDTQYF.